Presented here are 30 T cell receptor beta chains from one specimen sequenced in a study of blood T cell repertoires in COVID-19. TCRdb keeps only in-frame clones here, not all; method: immunoSEQ multiplex PCR. The sample carries about 330,000 clones, around four fifths recorded once. Sequenced input: peripheral blood. These receptors were taken from a woman aged 45 to 65 with acute or convalescent COVID-19.

The rearrangement joins TRBV7-9 to TRBJ1-5, with D possibly TRBD1 on 6 matching bases. The CDR3 has 16 amino acids. V was trimmed by 1 base and J by 2 bases, leaving 12 bases between them. In germline, CDR1 is SEHNR, CDR2 FQNEAQ (reference sequence). This chain's CDR3 is CASSLGQPGGNQPQHF. Here the CDR3 DNA reads TGTGCCAGCAGCTTAGGACAGCCAGGGGGCAATCAGCCCCAGCATTTT.

The rearrangement uses TRBV11-2 and TRBJ2-4; D not resolved. This CDR3 is 14 amino acids long. V shed 5 bases and J shed 0 bases, with 8 bases lying between them. Per the germline V gene, CDR1 is SGHAT and CDR2 is FQNNGV. The DNA for the CDR3 is TGTGCCAGCAGCCGAGTACTAGCCAAAAACATTCAGTACTTC. This encodes CASSRVLAKNIQYF.

This clone was observed a single time. V gene TRBV4-1 combines with J gene TRBJ1-6; D is uncertain. V was cut by 4 bases and J by 8 bases, with 12 bases left in between. The germline V gene encodes CDR1 MGHRA and CDR2 YSYEKL. The CDR3 loop spans 14 amino acids. CDR3 nucleotides: TGCGCCAGCAGCCCACCCGGGTGGTATTCACCCCTCCACTTT. Its protein is CASSPPGWYSPLHF.

The chain is built from TRBV5-6 and TRBJ2-2; D is unresolved. The germline V and J ends were trimmed by 2 bases and 4 bases, with 18 bases remaining between them. Germline CDR1 and CDR2: SGHDT and YYEEEE. This CDR3 has 17 residues. The DNA of the CDR3 is TGTGCCAGCAGCTTTTTTTCATCGTTAGTTATCACCGGGGAGCTGTTTTTT. It yields the protein CASSFFSSLVITGELFF.

The chain employs TRBV5-1 and TRBJ1-1, with D uncertain. The CDR3 is 14 residues long. The V gene lost 4 bases and the J gene lost 2 bases, with 12 bases spanning the gap. Germline CDR1 and CDR2: SGHRS and YFSETQ. The CDR3 reads CASSVSRGNTEAFF. The CDR3 DNA follows: TGCGCCAGCAGCGTGTCGCGGGGAAACACTGAAGCTTTCTTT.

The rearrangement joins TRBV7-8 to TRBJ2-3; 7 nucleotides match TRBD2. Trimming removed 3 bases from V and 5 bases from J; junction bases left unmatched: 5. The CDR3 spans 14 residues. CDR1 is SGHVS and CDR2 is FQNEAQ in the germline V gene. The CDR3 bases are TGTGCCAGCAGCTTCGGACTAGTGGTAGATACGCAGTATTTT. Translation: CASSFGLVVDTQYF.

CDR3 coding DNA: TGCGCCAGCAGCTTGGTCTCAGGGGCCATGAACACTGAAGCTTTCTTT. Amino acids: CASSLVSGAMNTEAFF. This rearrangement joins TRBV5-1 to TRBJ1-1; tentatively, D is TRBD1 (6 bases). CDR1 and CDR2 (germline): SGHRS, YFSETQ. This CDR3 region has 16 residues. V was shortened by 0 bases and J by 0 bases, with 12 bases between the two germline ends.

The CDR3 DNA is TGTGCCAGCAGTGTGAGGACAGGGTCCTACGAGCAGTACTTC. Translating it yields CASSVRTGSYEQYF. The chain joins TRBV6-4 to TRBJ2-7, with 8 bases aligning to TRBD1. Germline values: CDR1 MRHNA, CDR2 SNTAGT. The ends lost 4 bases at V and 1 base at J; junction bases unmatched: 3. The CDR3 is 14 amino acids.

The genes are TRBV10-3 and TRBJ2-1; 16 bases line up with TRBD2. The CDR3 is 14 amino acids. The germline V gene encodes CDR1 ENHRY and CDR2 SYGVKD. The J segment lost 14 bases and the V segment lost 4 bases, leaving 5 bases of the junction unmatched. The CDR3 sequence: CAISVGTSGRGEFF. The CDR3 DNA is TGTGCCATCAGTGTCGGGACTAGCGGGAGGGGTGAGTTCTTC.

The CDR3: CASSLDSDAYNEQFF. In nucleotides, the CDR3 is TGTGCCAGCAGCTTAGATAGCGACGCTTACAATGAGCAGTTCTTC. The chain combines TRBV11-3 with TRBJ2-1; D possibly corresponds to TRBD2 (5 bases). V gave up 0 bases and J gave up 4 bases, with 10 bases separating them. Germline values: CDR1 SGHNT, CDR2 YENEEA. This CDR3 is 15 amino acids long.

This clone was counted only a few times. The gene calls are TRBV10-2 and TRBJ1-1, with D tentatively TRBD1 (5 bases). Deletions cut 10 bases from V and 1 base from J, with 16 bases between. The CDR3 has 14 residues. Germline CDR1 and CDR2: WSHSY and SAAADI. CDR3 residues: CATSVAGRNTEAFF. Here the CDR3 DNA reads TGCGCCACTTCCGTGGCAGGGCGGAACACTGAAGCTTTCTTT.

The V and J genes are TRBV4-1 and TRBJ2-1, with D tentatively TRBD2 (6 bases). Trimming removed 1 base from V and 0 bases from J, with 10 bases in between. In germline, CDR1 is MGHRA, CDR2 YSYEKL. This CDR3 has 16 residues. The CDR3 protein is CASSQGRGSSYNEQFF. CDR3 bases: TGCGCCAGCAGCCAAGGGAGGGGAAGCTCCTACAATGAGCAGTTCTTC.

Of note for this clone: This specimen includes other DNA sequences encoding the same CDR3. The J gene is TRBJ1-1, the V gene TRBV18; possible D gene TRBD1, 5 bases. CDR3 size: 13 residues. V lost 3 bases and J lost 7, with 12 bases in between. Germline CDR1 is KGHSH and CDR2 is LQKENI. CDR3 coding DNA: TGTGCCAGCTCACCCTTGGGGGGAAGTGAAGCTTTCTTT. Amino acid sequence: CASSPLGGSEAFF.

The V and J genes are TRBV27 and TRBJ1-2, with 9 bases identical to TRBD1. V lost 6 bases, J lost 2 bases, and 7 bases stayed unmatched. The CDR3 extends over 15 amino acids. Looked up from germline, CDR1 is MNHEY and CDR2 is SMNVEV (reference sequence). The CDR3 DNA follows: TGTGCCAGCAGACCGAAAGGACAGGGGAACTATGGCTACACCTTC. It translates to CASRPKGQGNYGYTF.

This clone has a handful of counts. This chain connects TRBV24-1 to TRBJ1-5, with D unclear. Trimming removed 3 bases from V and 5 bases from J, with 10 bases in between. In germline, CDR1 is KGHDR, CDR2 SFDVKD. The CDR3 covers 14 residues. In nucleotides, the CDR3 is TGTGCCACCAGTGATCCCGGCCAGGATCAGCCCCAGCATTTT. Encoded protein: CATSDPGQDQPQHF.

The chain links TRBV5-6 to TRBJ2-7; D gene unclear. The germline V gene encodes CDR1 SGHDT and CDR2 YYEEEE. V was trimmed by 1 base and J by 3 bases, leaving 5 bases between them. The CDR3 extends over 12 amino acids. The CDR3 nucleotides read TGTGCCAGCAGCTTGCGGTTCTACGAGCAGTACTTC. As protein: CASSLRFYEQYF.

A note on this clone: The same CDR3 is also encoded by other DNA sequences in this sample. V gene TRBV6-5 combines with J gene TRBJ2-7; the D is unclear. V shed 0 bases and J shed 6 bases, with 9 bases lying between them. Germline V gene sequence: CDR1 MNHEY, CDR2 SVGAGI. The CDR3 extends over 13 amino acids. Here the CDR3 DNA reads TGTGCCAGCAGTTACTCTTCAGGAAGCGAGCAGTACGTC. Translated, it gives CASSYSSGSEQYV.

This rearrangement joins TRBV27 to TRBJ1-2, with D maybe TRBD1 (6 bases). The V end lost 5 bases, the J end lost 4 bases, and 14 bases lay between the germline ends. Looked up from germline, CDR1 is MNHEY and CDR2 is SMNVEV (reference sequence). This CDR3 region has 14 residues. The CDR3 sequence: CASSSTQGLYGYTF. CDR3 DNA sequence: TGTGCCAGCAGTAGCACACAGGGTCTCTATGGCTACACCTTC.

The gene calls are TRBV7-9 and TRBJ2-7, with a tentative D call TRBD1 (6 bases). V gave up 7 bases and J gave up 2 bases, with 15 bases separating them. The CDR3 contains 14 residues. Per the germline V gene, CDR1 is SEHNR and CDR2 is FQNEAQ (reference sequence). As DNA, the CDR3 is TGTGCCAGCACCGAGGCCACAGGGCCCTACGAGCAGTACGTC. Its translation is CASTEATGPYEQYV.

The V gene is TRBV7-2, the J gene TRBJ1-2; the D is unclear. V was trimmed by 1 base and J by 8 bases, leaving 5 bases between them. The CDR3 is 11 amino acids. Germline V lookup: CDR1 SGHTA, CDR2 FQGNSA. The chain's CDR3 is CASSLGRGYTF. CDR3 DNA sequence: TGTGCCAGCAGCTTAGGTAGAGGCTACACCTTC.

The gene calls are TRBV12-5 and TRBJ2-5, with 13 bases fitting TRBD2. Unmatched junction bases numbered 4, after V lost 1 base and J lost 5 bases. This CDR3 has 16 residues. Germline V lookup: CDR1 LGHNT, CDR2 FRNRAP. The CDR3 DNA follows: TGTGCTAGTGGTTTGGCCCTACTAGCGGGGGGGGAGACCCAGTACTTC. Translation gives CASGLALLAGGETQYF.

This clone has just a few counts. V is TRBV14 and J is TRBJ2-7, with TRBD1 identical over 8 bases. The CDR3 sequence is 14 residues long. In germline, CDR1 is SGHDN, CDR2 FVKESK. V lost 2 bases, J lost 3 bases, and 3 bases stayed unmatched. DNA of the CDR3: TGTGCCAGCAGCCAACCCGGACAGGGCTACGAGCAGTACTTC. It yields the protein CASSQPGQGYEQYF.

V and J are TRBV18 and TRBJ1-4; maybe TRBD1 (6 bases). From germline, CDR1 is KGHSH and CDR2 LQKENI. V shed 4 bases and J shed 8 bases, with 23 bases lying between them. CDR3 length: 17 amino acids. The CDR3, as DNA: TGTGCCAGCTCACGGGGACCCACCGGCGAAGGGGGAGAAAAACTGTTTTTT. Translation gives CASSRGPTGEGGEKLFF.

A word on this clone: This sample includes further DNA sequences coding for the same CDR3. J is TRBJ1-1 and V is TRBV18, with D possibly matching TRBD1 (5 bases). The germline V and J ends were trimmed by 2 bases and 1 base, with 8 bases remaining between them. Germline CDR1 is KGHSH and CDR2 is LQKENI. This CDR3 contains 14 residues. The CDR3 sequence is CASSPGQGNTEAFF. DNA for the CDR3: TGTGCCAGCTCACCAGGGCAGGGGAACACTGAAGCTTTCTTT.

This chain joins TRBV19 and TRBJ1-6, with TRBD1 as a possible D gene (6 bases). V lost 0 bases and J 6 bases, leaving 15 bases between the germline ends. This CDR3 comprises 17 residues. Germline assignment: CDR1 LNHDA and CDR2 SQIVND (reference sequence). CDR3 nucleotide sequence: TGTGCCAGTAGTATAGATGGGCCCAGGGGTATTAATTCACCCCTCCACTTT. Its translation: CASSIDGPRGINSPLHF.

The V and J genes are TRBV10-3 and TRBJ1-4, with D perhaps TRBD1 (5 bases). The length of the CDR3 is 13 residues. Trimming cost V 9 bases and J 6 bases, with 14 bases left between them. Germline V gives CDR1 ENHRY, CDR2 SYGVKD. For the CDR3, the DNA is TGTGCCATTCGGCGGGGGTCGGATGAAAAACTGTTTTTT. Translated: CAIRRGSDEKLFF.

The genes are TRBV29-1 and TRBJ1-2; weak D call: TRBD1 (5 bases). V lost 7 bases and J 5 bases, leaving 17 bases between the germline ends. Germline values: CDR1 SQVTM, CDR2 ANQGSEA. The CDR3 spans 13 residues. CDR3 protein: CSATLGEGYGYTF. Here the CDR3 DNA reads TGCAGCGCCACCTTAGGGGAGGGGTATGGCTACACCTTC.

The chain employs TRBV13 and TRBJ1-6; TRBD1 matches at 10 bases. Germline V gene sequence: CDR1 PRHDT, CDR2 FYEKMQ (reference sequence). The trim removed 4 bases at V and 10 bases at J, leaving 4 bases unmatched. This CDR3 is built from 14 residues. CDR3 amino acids: CASSSGTGVSPLHF. The CDR3 DNA follows: TGTGCCAGCAGCTCTGGGACAGGGGTCTCACCCCTCCACTTT.

As DNA, the CDR3 is TGTGCCAGCAGCCAGCCCGGTCACTCACGGTCTGGCTACACCTTC. This gives the protein CASSQPGHSRSGYTF. This chain connects TRBV4-2 to TRBJ1-2; D not certain. V lost 3 bases and J 7 bases, leaving 18 bases between the germline ends. The CDR3 contains 15 residues. Germline CDR1 is LGHNA and CDR2 is YNFKEQ.

The J gene is TRBJ1-2, the V gene TRBV5-1, with TRBD1 identical over 9 bases. Germline CDR1 SGHRS, CDR2 YFSETQ. This CDR3 is 14 amino acids long. V shed 4 bases, J shed 5 bases, and the junction held 6 bases outside the gene matches. The CDR3 nucleotides are TGCGCCAGCAGCCCCCCCGGGACAGGGTATGGCTACACCTTC. Residues: CASSPPGTGYGYTF.